Below are 21 T cell receptor beta chains sequenced from a single sample in a study of CD8+ T cells in alopecia areata. Treatment: oral pan-JAK inhibitor, 5-10 mg twice daily. Extracted RNA was reverse transcribed into cDNA, the sequencing template. Sequenced by immunoSEQ multiplex PCR; TCRdb stores in-frame clones only, minus some. The sample lists more than 90,000 clones, roughly three fifths occurring once. The sequences come from CD8+ T cells sorted from blood, collected at week 24, from a patient treated with tofacitinib. Receptor source: a human donor with alopecia areata.

The chain joins TRBV7-9 to TRBJ2-2; D call uncertain. Germline CDR1 reads SEHNR; CDR2 reads FQNEAQ (reference sequence). This CDR3 is 16 amino acids long. V lost 4 bases, J lost 1 base, and 13 bases lay in between. The CDR3 DNA reads TGTGCCAGCAGCTCTTCGAGTAGCTTGAACACCGGGGAGCTGTTTTTT. The encoded protein is CASSSSSSLNTGELFF.

The chain recombines TRBV4-3 with TRBJ2-3, with 11 bases lining up with TRBD2. J gave up 4 bases and V 0 bases, and 3 bases lay outside the gene matches. This CDR3 has 16 amino acids. CDR1 is LGHNA and CDR2 is YSLEER in the germline V gene. This CDR3 reads CASSQELAGASDTQYF. The CDR3 DNA is TGCGCCAGCAGCCAAGAACTAGCGGGGGCCTCAGATACGCAGTATTTT.

This chain links TRBV7-3 with TRBJ2-1; 8 bases match TRBD2. V gave up 5 bases and J gave up 4 bases; unmatched junction bases: 7. Looked up from germline, CDR1 is SGHTA and CDR2 is FQGTGA. This CDR3 has 15 amino acids. The CDR3 DNA reads TGTGCCAGCAGCAAAAGCGGGGGAGATTACAATGAGCAGTTCTTC. Translated, it gives CASSKSGGDYNEQFF.

As for this clone: Other DNA sequences in this sample translate to the same CDR3. This chain joins TRBV7-9 and TRBJ2-5; D perhaps matches TRBD2 (5 bases). Between the trimmed V and J ends, which lost 0 bases and 3 bases, there was a span of 8 bases. The CDR3 runs to 14 residues. Germline CDR1 reads SEHNR; CDR2 reads FQNEAQ (reference sequence). This CDR3 reads CASSLALREETQYF. The CDR3 nucleotides read TGTGCCAGCAGCTTAGCGCTGAGGGAAGAGACCCAGTACTTC.

In its sample, this clone was seen a few times. The gene calls are TRBV7-9 and TRBJ1-5; D perhaps matches TRBD1 (5 bases). Per the germline V gene, CDR1 is SEHNR and CDR2 is FQNEAQ (reference sequence). V was clipped by 4 bases and J by 2 bases, with 15 bases between them. The CDR3 covers 16 residues. The CDR3 nucleotides are TGTGCCAGCAGCTCCGCCGGGGGGGATGGCAATCAGCCCCAGCATTTT. Protein sequence: CASSSAGGDGNQPQHF.

V and J are TRBV13 and TRBJ2-7, with TRBD1 matching over 9 bases. V lost 3 bases to trimming and J lost 3 bases; unmatched junction nucleotides: 6. The CDR3 is 15 amino acids. Germline assignment: CDR1 PRHDT and CDR2 FYEKMQ (reference sequence). CDR3 residues: CASSFPGQGYYEQYF. For the CDR3, the DNA is TGTGCCAGCAGCTTCCCGGGACAGGGCTACTACGAGCAGTACTTC.

This clone was recorded a few times. The chain carries TRBV29-1 and TRBJ2-2; TRBD1 aligns across 7 bases. CDR3 length: 14 amino acids. Germline values: CDR1 SQVTM, CDR2 ANQGSEA. J lost 2 bases, V lost 4 bases, and 4 bases had no gene match. The CDR3 loop is CSVAGTENTGELFF. CDR3 bases: TGCAGCGTTGCCGGGACAGAAAACACCGGGGAGCTGTTTTTT.

This clone has more than one count but fewer than ten. This chain uses TRBV5-1 with TRBJ2-7, with TRBD2 identical over 8 bases. CDR3 length: 18 residues. Germline trimming cut 0 bases from V and 2 bases from J; bases unmatched to any gene: 13. Per the germline V gene, CDR1 is SGHRS and CDR2 is YFSETQ. The CDR3 DNA follows: TGCGCCAGCAGCTTGGGAATAGCGGGGCAACAAAGACCCTACGAGCAGTACTTC. Residues: CASSLGIAGQQRPYEQYF.

The rearrangement uses TRBV4-2 and TRBJ2-3; TRBD2 matches 9 bases. CDR1 is LGHNA, CDR2 YNFKEQ, per germline. V lost 0 bases and J lost 3; bases outside the gene matches: 4. This CDR3 has 16 amino acids. For the CDR3, the DNA is TGTGCCAGCAGCCAAGAGGGCGGGGGGGAAACAGATACGCAGTATTTT. Translated, it gives CASSQEGGGETDTQYF.

There are a few counts of this clone. Other DNA sequences in this specimen translate into the identical CDR3. J is TRBJ1-1 and V is TRBV7-9; no clear D. Trimming pared 3 bases from V and 4 bases from J, leaving 6 bases between. The germline V gene encodes CDR1 SEHNR and CDR2 FQNEAQ (reference sequence). The CDR3 totals 12 residues. This CDR3 reads CASSLTGTEAFF. CDR3 sequence (DNA): TGTGCCAGCAGCTTGACGGGCACTGAAGCTTTCTTT. The full variable domain, with the rest looked up from reference TRBV7-9 and TRBJ1-1, is DTGVSQNPRHKITKRGQNVTFRCDPISEHNRLYWYRQTLGQGPEFLTYFQNEAQLEKSRLLSDRFSAERPKGSFSTLEIQRTEQGDSAMYLCASSLTGTEAFFGQGTRLTVV.

The table lists this clone with a few counts. J is TRBJ2-7 and V is TRBV29-1; tentatively, D is TRBD2 (6 bases). Trimming left V 6 bases short and J 3 bases short, with 15 bases between. The CDR3 is 13 residues long. Germline V gene data show CDR1 as SQVTM and CDR2 as ANQGSEA. The CDR3 reads CSVTGTWGYEQYF. The DNA of the CDR3 is TGCAGCGTGACCGGGACTTGGGGCTACGAGCAGTACTTC.

The V and J genes are TRBV7-9 and TRBJ1-2, with D perhaps TRBD1 (6 bases). This CDR3 has 13 amino acids. The V gene's germline CDR1 is SEHNR and CDR2 FQNEAQ (reference sequence). Trimming left V 5 bases short and J 0 bases short, with 7 bases between. The CDR3 sequence is CASSGGANYGYTF. CDR3 coding DNA: TGTGCCAGCAGCGGGGGCGCTAACTATGGCTACACCTTC.

The rearrangement uses TRBV27 and TRBJ1-5; D ambiguous. The CDR3 sequence is 13 residues long. Trimming left V 2 bases short and J 4 bases short, with 6 bases between. In germline, CDR1 is MNHEY, CDR2 SMNVEV (reference sequence). The DNA of the CDR3 is TGTGCCAGCAGTTTAAACGGAAATCAGCCCCAGCATTTT. Translated, it gives CASSLNGNQPQHF.

J is TRBJ2-7 and V is TRBV29-1; D not resolved. There are 13 residues in the CDR3. The V end lost 4 bases, the J end lost 0 bases, and 10 bases lay between the germline ends. CDR1 and CDR2 (germline): SQVTM, ANQGSEA. The CDR3 DNA reads TGCAGCGTTGTTCGTGTGGACTCCTACGAGCAGTACTTC. It encodes CSVVRVDSYEQYF.

This clone has just a few counts. V and J are TRBV5-5 and TRBJ2-1; the D call may be TRBD1 or TRBD2 (6 bases each). The germline V gene has CDR1 SGHKS and CDR2 YYEKEE (reference sequence). With 2 bases removed from V and 8 bases from J, the gap between germline ends came to 17 bases. The CDR3 contains 15 residues. CDR3 amino acids: CASSFQRGDWDEQFF. For the CDR3, the DNA is TGTGCCAGCAGCTTCCAAAGGGGGGATTGGGATGAGCAGTTCTTC.

The CDR3 reads CASSPSGTLYGYTF. CDR3 DNA sequence: TGTGCCAGCAGCCCCTCAGGGACCCTCTATGGCTACACCTTC. The chain is built from TRBV6-5 and TRBJ1-2, with a possible D match to TRBD1 (5 bases). V was cut by 6 bases and J by 4 bases, with 15 bases left in between. The CDR3 length is 14 residues. Germline V gene data show CDR1 as MNHEY and CDR2 as SVGAGI.

V gene TRBV4-2 combines with J gene TRBJ2-4; a possible D gene is TRBD1 (5 bases). The CDR3 extends over 17 amino acids. Germline V CDR1 and CDR2: LGHNA, YNFKEQ. V lost 0 bases to trimming and J lost 2 bases, with 14 bases between them. CDR3 amino acids: CASSQDPAQATKNIQYF. DNA for the CDR3: TGTGCCAGCAGCCAAGATCCGGCACAGGCGACCAAAAACATTCAGTACTTC.

This chain connects TRBV12-5 to TRBJ1-2, with D hard to call. The V end lost 4 bases, the J end lost 8 bases, and 17 bases lay between the germline ends. The CDR3 is made up of 14 amino acids. From germline, CDR1 is LGHNT and CDR2 FRNRAP. The CDR3 bases are TGTGCTAGTGGTTCCACCGACCGCTATCCAGGCTACACCTTC. As protein: CASGSTDRYPGYTF.

The chain carries TRBV2 and TRBJ2-7; TRBD1 matches at 8 bases. Germline V lookup: CDR1 SNHLY, CDR2 FYNNEI. Losses at the gene ends were 4 bases for V and 3 bases for J; bases not matched to a gene: 5. This CDR3 has 14 residues. The CDR3 loop reads CASSGDRGRYEQYF. The CDR3, as DNA: TGTGCCAGCAGTGGAGACAGGGGACGCTACGAGCAGTACTTC.

This chain uses TRBV11-2 with TRBJ2-7; the D is unclear. CDR1 SGHAT and CDR2 FQNNGV come from the germline V gene. The CDR3 length is 11 residues. V lost 4 bases to trimming and J lost 7 bases, with 8 bases between them. CDR3 bases: TGTGCCAGCAGCTCGATGGGGGAGCAGTACTTC. This codes for CASSSMGEQYF.

The chain recombines TRBV11-2 with TRBJ2-1, with 7 bases that match TRBD1. Unmatched junction bases numbered 10, after V lost 10 bases and J lost 7 bases. Germline V gene data show CDR1 as SGHAT and CDR2 as FQNNGV. This CDR3 is 13 amino acids long. In nucleotides, the CDR3 is TGTGCCACCGGACAGGACCTGTGGAATGAGCAGTTCTTC. Amino acid sequence: CATGQDLWNEQFF.